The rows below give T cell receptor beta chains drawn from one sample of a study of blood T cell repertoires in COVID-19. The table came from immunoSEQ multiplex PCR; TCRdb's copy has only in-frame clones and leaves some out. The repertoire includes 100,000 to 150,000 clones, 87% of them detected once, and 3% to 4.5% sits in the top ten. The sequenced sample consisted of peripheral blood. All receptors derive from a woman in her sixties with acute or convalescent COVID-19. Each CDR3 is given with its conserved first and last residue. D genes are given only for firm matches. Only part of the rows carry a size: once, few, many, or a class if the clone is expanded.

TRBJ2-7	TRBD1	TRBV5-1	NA	CASSLEPTGTEQYF	TGCGCCAGCAGCTTGGAGCCGACAGGGACCGAGCAGTACTTC
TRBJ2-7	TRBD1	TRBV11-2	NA	CASSSPGQGNEQYF	TGTGCCAGCAGCTCCCCGGGACAGGGCAACGAGCAGTACTTC
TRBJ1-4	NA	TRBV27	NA	CASSLLGTGTEKLFF	TGTGCCAGCAGTTTATTAGGGACTGGGACCGAAAAACTGTTTTTT
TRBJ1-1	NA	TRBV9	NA	CASSVAVETEAFF	TGTGCCAGCAGCGTTGCGGTAGAGACTGAAGCTTTCTTT
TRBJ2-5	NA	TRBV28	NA	CASSFPPEETQYF	TGTGCCAGCAGTTTTCCCCCGGAAGAGACCCAGTACTTC
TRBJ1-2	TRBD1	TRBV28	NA	CASWTGPPNYGYTF	TGTGCCAGCTGGACAGGGCCCCCAAACTATGGCTACACCTTC
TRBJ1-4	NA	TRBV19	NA	CASSFAGGSNEKLFF	TGTGCCAGTAGTTTCGCCGGGGGAAGTAATGAAAAACTGTTTTTT
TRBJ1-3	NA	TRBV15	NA	CATSRGGVVGNTIYF	TGTGCCACCAGCAGAGGGGGGGTGGTTGGAAACACCATATATTTT
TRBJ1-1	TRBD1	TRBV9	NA	CASSPGDRGFGGRATEAFF	TGTGCCAGCAGCCCAGGGGACAGGGGGTTTGGGGGACGAGCGACTGAAGCTTTCTTT
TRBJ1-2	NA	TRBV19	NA	CASRGDRLGGYTF	TGTGCCAGTAGGGGTGACAGGCTCGGTGGCTACACCTTC
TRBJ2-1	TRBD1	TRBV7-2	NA	CASSQTGWAYNEQFF	TGTGCCAGCAGCCAGACAGGGTGGGCCTACAATGAGCAGTTCTTC
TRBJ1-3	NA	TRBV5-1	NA	CASSRTESSGNTIYF	TGCGCCAGCAGCCGAACAGAGAGCTCTGGAAACACCATATATTTT
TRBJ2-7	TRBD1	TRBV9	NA	CASSVGEGQGSRQYF	TGTGCCAGCAGCGTAGGCGAAGGACAGGGAAGTCGGCAGTACTTC
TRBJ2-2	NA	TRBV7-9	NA	CASSTADLLQTGELFF	TGTGCCAGCAGCACAGCGGACCTCCTTCAGACCGGGGAGCTGTTTTTT
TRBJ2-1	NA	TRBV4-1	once	CASSQDRVATGREFF	TGCGCCAGCAGCCAAGATCGGGTAGCCACGGGTCGTGAGTTCTTC
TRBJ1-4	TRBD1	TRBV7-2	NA	CASSATTGGGEKLFF	TGTGCCAGCAGCGCAACCACAGGGGGAGGTGAAAAACTGTTTTTT
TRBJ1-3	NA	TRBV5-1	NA	CASSVGQIENTIYF	TGCGCCAGCAGCGTCGGACAGATCGAAAACACCATATATTTT
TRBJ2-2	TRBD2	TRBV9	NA	CASSVVSGTTGELFF	TGTGCCAGCAGCGTAGTTAGCGGGACGACCGGGGAGCTGTTTTTT
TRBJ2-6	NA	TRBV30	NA	CAWNGGPAGGANVLTF	TGTGCCTGGAACGGGGGGCCAGCTGGCGGGGCCAACGTCCTGACTTTC
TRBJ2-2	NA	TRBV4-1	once	CASSQQSPTGELFF	TGCGCCAGCAGCCAACAAAGCCCCACCGGGGAGCTGTTTTTT
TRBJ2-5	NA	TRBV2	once	CASSVLETQYF	TGTGCCAGCAGTGTTCTGGAGACCCAGTACTTC
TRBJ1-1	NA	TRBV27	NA	CASSLYWEFSTEAFF	TGTGCCAGCAGTTTATATTGGGAGTTCAGCACTGAAGCTTTCTTT
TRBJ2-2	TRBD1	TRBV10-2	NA	CASQGAGLGTGELFF	TGCGCCAGCCAGGGGGCCGGTCTCGGCACCGGGGAGCTGTTTTTT
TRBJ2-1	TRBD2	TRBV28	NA	CASSFGAGGGGEQFF	TGTGCCAGCAGTTTTGGGGCGGGAGGGGGCGGTGAGCAGTTCTTC
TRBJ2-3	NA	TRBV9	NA	CASSIQGTDTQYF	TGTGCCAGCAGCATACAGGGTACAGATACGCAGTATTTT
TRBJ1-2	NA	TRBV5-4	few	CASSLQGNYGYTF	TGTGCCAGCAGCTTGCAGGGTAACTATGGCTACACCTTC
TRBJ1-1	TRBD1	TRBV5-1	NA	CASSLGGGGLAEAFF	TGCGCCAGCAGCTTGGGTGGAGGGGGCTTGGCTGAAGCTTTCTTT
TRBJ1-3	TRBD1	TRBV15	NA	CATSRDPTGTSAGNTIYF	TGTGCCACCAGCAGAGATCCGACAGGGACGTCAGCTGGAAACACCATATATTTT